The rows below give T cell receptor beta chains drawn from one sample of a study of tumour-infiltrating T cells in Burkitt lymphoma. TCRdb's copy holds only in-frame clones and misses some; the assay was immunoSEQ multiplex PCR. The table shows more than 600 clones, with 80% to 95% occurring only once. Sequenced input: tumor tissue. Receptors were obtained from a human donor with diffuse large B-cell lymphoma. Both conserved end residues are part of each CDR3. D genes are given only for firm matches. Clone size, where shown, is once, few, many, or a class for clones that have expanded.

size | D | J | V | CDR3 | DNA
. | . | TRBJ2-1 | TRBV27 | CASSGVGEIPNEQFF | TGTGCCAGCAGTGGGGTGGGAGAGATCCCCAATGAGCAGTTCTTC
. | TRBD1 | TRBJ1-1 | TRBV6-1 | CASSARGAEAFF | TGTGCCAGCAGTGCCAGGGGGGCTGAAGCTTTCTTT
. | TRBD2 | TRBJ2-1 | TRBV5-1 | CASSAAGGPYNEQFF | TGCGCCAGCAGCGCAGCGGGGGGACCCTACAATGAGCAGTTCTTC
. | . | TRBJ2-3 | TRBV2 | CASSSPGGRTDTQYF | TGTGCCAGCAGTTCCCCTGGGGGGCGCACAGATACGCAGTATTTT
. | TRBD2 | TRBJ2-1 | TRBV13 | CASSAGRGAGGPNEQFF | TGTGCCAGCAGTGCCGGCCGGGGAGCGGGGGGGCCTAATGAGCAGTTCTTC
. | TRBD1 | TRBJ1-2 | TRBV6-5 | CASSYGTGLGYTF | TGTGCCAGCAGTTACGGGACAGGGCTTGGCTACACCTTC
. | . | TRBJ1-4 | TRBV4-1 | CASSQGIGQSNEKLFF | TGCGCCAGCAGCCAAGGAATAGGGCAGTCTAATGAAAAACTGTTTTTT
. | TRBD1 | TRBJ1-1 | TRBV25-1 | CASSESRTGGGPEAFF | TGTGCCAGCAGTGAATCTAGGACAGGGGGGGGCCCTGAAGCTTTCTTT
. | . | TRBJ1-1 | TRBV11-2 | CASSLGVRAEAFF | TGTGCCAGCAGCTTAGGAGTCCGCGCTGAAGCTTTCTTT
few | . | TRBJ2-1 | TRBV7-2 | CASSLDGGSYNEQFF | TGTGCCAGCAGCTTAGACGGGGGCTCCTACAATGAGCAGTTCTTC
. | TRBD2 | TRBJ2-3 | TRBV6-1 | CASSAGLSGAADTQYF | TGTGCCAGCAGTGCTGGTTTAAGCGGGGCGGCAGATACGCAGTATTTT
. | . | TRBJ2-1 | TRBV27 | CASSFLSRWNEQFF | TGTGCCAGCAGTTTCCTCTCCCGGTGGAATGAGCAGTTCTTC
. | . | TRBJ1-1 | TRBV27 | CASSLWENTEAFF | TGTGCCAGCAGTTTATGGGAGAACACTGAAGCTTTCTTT
. | . | TRBJ2-5 | TRBV2 | CATLAGHQETQYF | TGTGCCACGTTGGCGGGGCACCAAGAGACCCAGTACTTC
. | . | TRBJ1-1 | TRBV2 | CASVGMTLSFF | TGTGCCAGCGTCGGGATGACCTTATCTTTCTTT
once | . | TRBJ1-1 | TRBV13 | CASSGHTFGGAASNTEAFF | TGTGCCAGCAGCGGACATACCTTCGGGGGCGCAGCCTCGAACACTGAAGCTTTCTTT
once | TRBD2 | TRBJ2-2 | TRBV27 | CASSFTRLASGELFF | TGTGCCAGCAGTTTCACCCGACTAGCATCCGGGGAGCTGTTTTTT
. | . | TRBJ1-1 | TRBV4-1 | CASSSGSAEAFF | TGCGCCAGCAGCTCGGGTTCCGCTGAAGCTTTCTTT
few | . | TRBJ1-1 | TRBV27 | CASSFLSRNEAFF | TGTGCCAGCAGTTTTCTGTCCCGGAACGAAGCTTTCTTT
. | . | TRBJ1-2 | TRBV9 | CASSSRDFYGYTF | TGTGCCAGCAGCTCCCGGGACTTCTATGGCTACACCTTC
few | . | TRBJ2-7 | TRBV28 | CASSSPYYEQYF | TGTGCCAGCAGTTCTCCGTACTACGAGCAGTACTTC
. | . | TRBJ2-2 | TRBV5-1 | CASSLKAGAFTTGELFF | TGCGCCAGCAGCTTGAAAGCAGGGGCCTTCACAACCGGGGAGCTGTTTTTT
. | TRBD1 | TRBJ1-6 | TRBV2 | CASIRQGNSPLHF | TGTGCCAGCATTCGACAGGGAAATTCACCCCTCCACTTT
. | . | TRBJ2-5 | TRBV27 | CASSFLSRETQYF | TGTGCCAGCAGTTTTCTCTCAAGGGAGACCCAGTACTTC
. | . | TRBJ1-1 | TRBV5-6 | CASSLGGGNTEAFF | TGTGCCAGCAGCTTAGGAGGGGGGAACACTGAAGCTTTCTTT
. | TRBD1 | TRBJ1-4 | TRBV7-2 | CASSPRQGQDEKLFF | TGTGCCAGCAGCCCCCGACAGGGGCAGGATGAAAAACTGTTTTTT
. | TRBD2 | TRBJ2-3 | TRBV5-4 | CASSVKRGTDTQYF | TGTGCCAGCAGCGTGAAGCGGGGGACAGATACGCAGTATTTT
once | . | TRBJ1-5 | TRBV6-6 | CASSYSGEHQPQHF | TGTGCCAGCAGTTACTCAGGGGAGCATCAGCCCCAGCATTTT